Listed below are T cell receptor beta chains from one sample, sequenced in a study of T cells after yellow fever vaccination. TCRdb analysed the 5' RACE reads with MiXCR anew, one entry per CDR3 protein. The sample lists nearly 550,000 distinct CDR3 sequences, approximately 21% seen once, with around an eighth in the top ten. This specimen was PBMCs, taken 15 days after the yellow fever booster vaccination. These receptor sequences come from a young man who received the YFV17D yellow fever vaccine. Both conserved end residues are part of each CDR3. The order of the fields is CDR3 DNA, CDR3 protein, clone size, V gene, J gene, D gene. A D gene is named only where the DNA matches it firmly. Expanded clones are given a class, and other clones once, few, many or no size at all.

TGTGCCAGCAGTGGGGCGGGAGGCCCCACAGATACGCAGTATTTT	CASSGAGGPTDTQYF	-	TRBV6-1	TRBJ2-3	TRBD2
TGTGCCAGCAGCCGAACTGCTACTAATGAAAAACTGTTTTTT	CASSRTATNEKLFF	many	TRBV9	TRBJ1-4	-
TGTGCCAGCAGTGCCGGCGGACCGGGCGGAAACATTCAGTACTTC	CASSAGGPGGNIQYF	few	TRBV6-1	TRBJ2-4	-
TGTGCCACCAGTGATTCCACTAGGGGTGAGATTCAGTACTTC	CATSDSTRGEIQYF	-	TRBV24-1	TRBJ2-4	-
TGTGCCAGCAGCAACCCTCCCCGAAGGCAGGGGCGATTCTACGAGCAGTACTTC	CASSNPPRRQGRFYEQYF	-	TRBV21-1	TRBJ2-7	-
TGTGCCAGCAGTCGAGAGTCGGGGACTAGCGGGTCCGGCCCCCAGTTCTTC	CASSRESGTSGSGPQFF	-	TRBV7-2	TRBJ2-1	TRBD2
TGCGCCAGCAGGGGACTAGCGGGGCTGGGAGGGTACGAGCAGTACTTC	CASRGLAGLGGYEQYF	-	TRBV10-2	TRBJ2-7	TRBD2
TGTGCCAGCAGCTTCGACTCCAACAATGAGCAGTTCTTC	CASSFDSNNEQFF	-	TRBV5-6	TRBJ2-1	-
TGTGCCAGCAGTATTCGAACTAGTTGGAATGAGCAGTTCTTC	CASSIRTSWNEQFF	few	TRBV27	TRBJ2-1	-
TGTGCCAGCAGCCAAGGCTGGGGGGACAGGGCCTTAAACAACGTCCTGACTTTC	CASSQGWGDRALNNVLTF	-	TRBV4-2	TRBJ2-6	TRBD1
TGTGCCAGCAGTTTACTAGATCAGCCCCAGCATTTT	CASSLLDQPQHF	few	TRBV12-3/TRBV12-4	TRBJ1-5	-
TGTGCCAGCAGCTCCCAACAGGGCTCCTACGAGCAGTACTTC	CASSSQQGSYEQYF	-	TRBV7-6	TRBJ2-7	-
TGTGCCAGCAGCTTAGCGCTCCCCAGCGGGGGTAGGGCAGATACGCAGTATTTT	CASSLALPSGGRADTQYF	few	TRBV7-2	TRBJ2-3	TRBD2
TGCAGTGCTACGACTAGCGCCGAGCGTCATACGCAGTATTTT	CSATTSAERHTQYF	few	TRBV20-1	TRBJ2-3	TRBD2
TGTGCCAGCAGTTACTCGGATTTCACAGATACGCAGTATTTT	CASSYSDFTDTQYF	few	TRBV6-2/TRBV6-3	TRBJ2-3	-
TGTGCCAGCAGCCGAGGGGGGGGACGCACCTACGAGCAGTACTTC	CASSRGGGRTYEQYF	-	TRBV7-9	TRBJ2-7	-
TGCGCCAGCAGCCTGAGCGGGGCTGGCTACGAGCAGTACTTC	CASSLSGAGYEQYF	few	TRBV5-1	TRBJ2-7	TRBD2
TGTGCCAGCTCATCCGGGACACCTTCCGGGCCCCAGCATTTT	CASSSGTPSGPQHF	few	TRBV18	TRBJ1-5	-
TGTGCCAGCAGAACAGGGTTTGGCCCCTACGAGCAGTACTTC	CASRTGFGPYEQYF	few	TRBV2	TRBJ2-7	-
TGTGCCAGCAGTTTAGATTCGGGGGTCGGTTCCGAGCAGTACTTC	CASSLDSGVGSEQYF	-	TRBV12-3/TRBV12-4	TRBJ2-7	-